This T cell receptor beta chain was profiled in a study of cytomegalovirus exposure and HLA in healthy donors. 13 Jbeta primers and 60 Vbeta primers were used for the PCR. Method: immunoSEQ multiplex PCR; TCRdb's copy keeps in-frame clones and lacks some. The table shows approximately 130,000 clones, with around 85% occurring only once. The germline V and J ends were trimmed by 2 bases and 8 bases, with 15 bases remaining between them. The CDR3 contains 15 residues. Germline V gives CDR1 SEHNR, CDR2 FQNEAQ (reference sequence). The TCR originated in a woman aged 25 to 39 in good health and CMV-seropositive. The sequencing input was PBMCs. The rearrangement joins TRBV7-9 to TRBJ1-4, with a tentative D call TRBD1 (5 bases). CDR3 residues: CASSLMSGFQEKLFF. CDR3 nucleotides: TGTGCCAGCAGCTTAATGTCAGGGTTCCAGGAAAAACTGTTTTTT.